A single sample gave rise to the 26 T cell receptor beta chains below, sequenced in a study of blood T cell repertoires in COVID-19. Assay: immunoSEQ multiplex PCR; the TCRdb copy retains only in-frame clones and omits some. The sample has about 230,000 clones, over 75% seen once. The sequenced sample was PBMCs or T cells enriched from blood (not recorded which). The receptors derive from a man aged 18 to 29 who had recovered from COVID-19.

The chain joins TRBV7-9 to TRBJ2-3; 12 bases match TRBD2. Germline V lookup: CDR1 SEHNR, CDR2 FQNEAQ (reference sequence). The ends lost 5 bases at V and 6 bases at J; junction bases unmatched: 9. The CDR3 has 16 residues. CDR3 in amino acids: CASSQWTSGEWDTQYF. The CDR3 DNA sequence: TGTGCCAGCAGCCAATGGACTAGCGGGGAATGGGATACGCAGTATTTT.

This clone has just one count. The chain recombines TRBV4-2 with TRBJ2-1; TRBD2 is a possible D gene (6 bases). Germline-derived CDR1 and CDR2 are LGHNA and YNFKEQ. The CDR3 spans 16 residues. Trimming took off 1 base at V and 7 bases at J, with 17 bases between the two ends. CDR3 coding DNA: TGTGCCAGCAGCCAAGCAAATAGCGGCCCGTTAAATGAGCAGTTCTTC. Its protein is CASSQANSGPLNEQFF.

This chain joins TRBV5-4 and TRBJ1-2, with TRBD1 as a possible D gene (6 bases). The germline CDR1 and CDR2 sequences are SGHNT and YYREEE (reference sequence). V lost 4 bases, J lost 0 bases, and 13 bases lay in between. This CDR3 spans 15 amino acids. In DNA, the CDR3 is TGTGCCAGCAGCCCACCATCAGGGGCTAACTATGGCTACACCTTC. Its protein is CASSPPSGANYGYTF.

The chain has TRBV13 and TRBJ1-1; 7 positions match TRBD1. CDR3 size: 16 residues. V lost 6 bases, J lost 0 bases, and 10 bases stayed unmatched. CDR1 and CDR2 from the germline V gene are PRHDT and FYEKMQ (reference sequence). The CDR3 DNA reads TGTGCCAGCAGTACTCCCGGGACAGCAGTGAACACTGAAGCTTTCTTT. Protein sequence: CASSTPGTAVNTEAFF.

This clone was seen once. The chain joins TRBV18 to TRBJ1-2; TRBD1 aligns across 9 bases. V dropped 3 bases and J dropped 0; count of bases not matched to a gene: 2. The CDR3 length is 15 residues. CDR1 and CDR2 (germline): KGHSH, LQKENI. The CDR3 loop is CASSPRQGANYGYTF. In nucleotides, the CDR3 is TGTGCCAGCTCACCCAGACAGGGGGCTAACTATGGCTACACCTTC.

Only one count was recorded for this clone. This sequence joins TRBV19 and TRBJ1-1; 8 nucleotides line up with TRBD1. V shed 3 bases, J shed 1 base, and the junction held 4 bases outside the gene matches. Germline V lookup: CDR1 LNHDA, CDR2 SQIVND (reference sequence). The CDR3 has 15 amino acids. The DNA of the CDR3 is TGTGCCAGTAGTATCACCACAGGGGGGAACACTGAAGCTTTCTTT. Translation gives CASSITTGGNTEAFF.

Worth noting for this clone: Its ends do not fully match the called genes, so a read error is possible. The CDR3 DNA reads TGTGCCAGCGGCTTTGCCCTCACACACTACAATGAGCAGTTCTTC. This gives the protein CASGFALTHYNEQFF. The V and J genes are TRBV7-9 and TRBJ2-1; D is uncertain. Looked up from germline, CDR1 is SEHNR and CDR2 is FQNEAQ (reference sequence). The CDR3 is made up of 15 amino acids.

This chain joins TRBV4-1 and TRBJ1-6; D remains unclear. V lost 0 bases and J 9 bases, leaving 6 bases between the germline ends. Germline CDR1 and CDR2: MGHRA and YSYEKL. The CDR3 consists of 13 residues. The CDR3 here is CASSQDRLSPLHF. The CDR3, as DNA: TGCGCCAGCAGCCAAGACAGACTTTCACCCCTCCACTTT.

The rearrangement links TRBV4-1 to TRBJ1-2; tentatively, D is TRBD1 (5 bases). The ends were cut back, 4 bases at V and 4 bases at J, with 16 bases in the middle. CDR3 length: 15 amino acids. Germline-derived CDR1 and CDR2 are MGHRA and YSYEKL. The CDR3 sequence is CASSPGTLTSYGYTF. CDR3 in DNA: TGCGCCAGCAGCCCGGGGACTTTGACCTCCTATGGCTACACCTTC.

CDR3 loop: CASSPATSGYNEQFF. CDR3 coding DNA: TGCGCCAGCAGCCCGGCGACTAGCGGCTACAATGAGCAGTTCTTC. The chain employs TRBV4-1 and TRBJ2-1; 9 positions match TRBD2. This CDR3 contains 15 residues. The V segment lost 4 bases and the J segment 3 bases; nucleotides outside the gene matches: 4. CDR1 is MGHRA and CDR2 is YSYEKL in the germline V gene.

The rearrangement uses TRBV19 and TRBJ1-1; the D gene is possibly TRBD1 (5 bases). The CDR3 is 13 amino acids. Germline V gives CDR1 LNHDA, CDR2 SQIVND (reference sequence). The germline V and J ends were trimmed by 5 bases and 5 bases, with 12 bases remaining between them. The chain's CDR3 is CASSAQVDTEAFF. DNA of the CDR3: TGTGCCAGTAGTGCACAGGTGGATACTGAAGCTTTCTTT.

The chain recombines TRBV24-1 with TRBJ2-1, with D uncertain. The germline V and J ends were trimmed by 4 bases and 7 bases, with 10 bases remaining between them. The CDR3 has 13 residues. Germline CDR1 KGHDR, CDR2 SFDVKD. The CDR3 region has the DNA TGTGCCACCAGTGAGGTCGCAGCGAATGAGCAGTTCTTC. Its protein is CATSEVAANEQFF.

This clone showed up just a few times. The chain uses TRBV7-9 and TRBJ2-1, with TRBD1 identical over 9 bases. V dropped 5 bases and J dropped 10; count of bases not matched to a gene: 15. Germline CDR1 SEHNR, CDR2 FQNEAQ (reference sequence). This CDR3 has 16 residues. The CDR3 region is CASSLKGGQGYGEQFF. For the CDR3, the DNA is TGTGCCAGCAGCCTAAAGGGGGGACAGGGTTATGGGGAGCAGTTCTTC.

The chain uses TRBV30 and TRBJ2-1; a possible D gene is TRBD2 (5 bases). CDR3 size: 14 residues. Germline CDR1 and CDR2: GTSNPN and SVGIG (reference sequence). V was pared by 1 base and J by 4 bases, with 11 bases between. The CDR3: CAWSDPRGYNEQFF. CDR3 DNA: TGTGCCTGGAGTGACCCTCGAGGGTACAATGAGCAGTTCTTC. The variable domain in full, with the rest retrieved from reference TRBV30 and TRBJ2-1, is SQTIHQWPATLVQPVGSPLSLECTVEGTSNPNLYWYRQAAGRGLQLLFYSVGIGQISSEVPQNLSASRPQDRQFILSSKKLLLSDSGFYLCAWSDPRGYNEQFFGPGTRLTVL.

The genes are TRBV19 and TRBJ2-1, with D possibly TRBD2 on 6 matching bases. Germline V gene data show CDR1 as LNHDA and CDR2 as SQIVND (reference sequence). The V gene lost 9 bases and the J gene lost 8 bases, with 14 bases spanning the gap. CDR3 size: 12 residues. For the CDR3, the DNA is TGTGCCAGCCGAACAGGCGGGGATGAGCAGTTCTTC. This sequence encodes CASRTGGDEQFF.

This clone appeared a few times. The CDR3 coding sequence is TGTGCCAGCAGCTCTGGCACCAGAGGAAACACCATATATTTT. This gives the protein CASSSGTRGNTIYF. This sequence joins TRBV5-4 and TRBJ1-3; no reliable D call. The CDR3 has 14 amino acids. V gave up 3 bases and J gave up 4 bases, with 11 bases separating them. The germline CDR1 and CDR2 sequences are SGHNT and YYREEE (reference sequence). The entire variable domain, with the rest obtained from reference TRBV5-4 and TRBJ1-3, is as follows: ETGVTQSPTHLIKTRGQQVTLRCSSQSGHNTVSWYQQALGQGPQFIFQYYREEENGRGNFPPRFSGLQFPNYSSELNVNALELDDSALYLCASSSGTRGNTIYFGEGSWLTVV.

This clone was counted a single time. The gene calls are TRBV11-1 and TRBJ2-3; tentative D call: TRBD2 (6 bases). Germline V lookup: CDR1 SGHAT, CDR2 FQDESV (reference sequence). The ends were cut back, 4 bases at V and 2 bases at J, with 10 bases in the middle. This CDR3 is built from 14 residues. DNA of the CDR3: TGTGCCAGCAGCTCCGGGACTTTCACAGATACGCAGTATTTT. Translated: CASSSGTFTDTQYF.

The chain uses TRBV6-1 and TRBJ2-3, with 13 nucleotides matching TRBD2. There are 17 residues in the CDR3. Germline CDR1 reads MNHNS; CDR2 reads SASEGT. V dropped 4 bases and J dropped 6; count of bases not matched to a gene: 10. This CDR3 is CASSVWTSGGQADTQYF. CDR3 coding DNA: TGTGCCAGCAGTGTCTGGACTAGCGGGGGCCAGGCGGATACGCAGTATTTT.

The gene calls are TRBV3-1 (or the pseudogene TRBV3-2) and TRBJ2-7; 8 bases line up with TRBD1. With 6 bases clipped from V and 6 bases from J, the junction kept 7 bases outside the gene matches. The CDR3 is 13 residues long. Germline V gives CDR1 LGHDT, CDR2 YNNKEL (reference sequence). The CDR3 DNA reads TGTGCCAGCAGTCCTACAGACAGGGGCGAGCAGTACTTC. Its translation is CASSPTDRGEQYF.

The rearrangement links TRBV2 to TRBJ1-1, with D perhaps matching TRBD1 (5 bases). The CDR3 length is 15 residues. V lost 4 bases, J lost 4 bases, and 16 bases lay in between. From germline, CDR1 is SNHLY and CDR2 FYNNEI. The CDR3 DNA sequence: TGTGCCAGCAGTGGAATTTCTGGGGGGGGCACTGAAGCTTTCTTT. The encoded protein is CASSGISGGGTEAFF.

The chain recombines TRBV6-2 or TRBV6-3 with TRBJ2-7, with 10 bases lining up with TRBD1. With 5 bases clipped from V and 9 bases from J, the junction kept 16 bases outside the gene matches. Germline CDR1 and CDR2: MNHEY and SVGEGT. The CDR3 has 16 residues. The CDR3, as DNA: TGTGCCAGCAGTGTCGACAGGGGGCCCGCTATGGGTTCGCAGTACTTC. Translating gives CASSVDRGPAMGSQYF.

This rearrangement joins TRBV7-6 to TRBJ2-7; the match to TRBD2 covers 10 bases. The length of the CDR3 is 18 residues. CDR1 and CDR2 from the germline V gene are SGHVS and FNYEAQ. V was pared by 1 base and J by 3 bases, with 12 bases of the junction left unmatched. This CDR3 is CASSLGPLGLAQNYEQYF. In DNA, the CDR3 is TGTGCCAGCAGCTTAGGCCCGTTGGGACTAGCGCAAAACTACGAGCAGTACTTC.

CDR3 bases: TGTGCCAGCAGCGGAGACAGGGAGAACACTGAAGCTTTCTTT. It encodes CASSGDRENTEAFF. V usage is TRBV11-2 and J usage is TRBJ1-1; 7 bases align to TRBD1. With 5 bases clipped from V and 1 base from J, the junction kept 4 bases outside the gene matches. CDR1 is SGHAT, CDR2 FQNNGV, per germline. The CDR3 has 14 residues.

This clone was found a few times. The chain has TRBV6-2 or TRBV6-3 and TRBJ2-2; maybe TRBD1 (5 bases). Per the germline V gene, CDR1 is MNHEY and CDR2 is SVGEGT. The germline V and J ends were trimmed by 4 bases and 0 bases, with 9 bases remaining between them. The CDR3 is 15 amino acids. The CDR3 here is CASSSVRANTGELFF. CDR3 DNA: TGTGCCAGCAGTTCGGTCAGGGCGAACACCGGGGAGCTGTTTTTT.

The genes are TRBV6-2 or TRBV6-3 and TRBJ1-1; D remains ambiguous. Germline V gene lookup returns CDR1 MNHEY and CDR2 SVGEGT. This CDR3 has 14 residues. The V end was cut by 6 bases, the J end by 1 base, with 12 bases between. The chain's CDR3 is CASSLPRWNTEAFF. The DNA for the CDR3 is TGTGCCAGCAGCCTCCCTCGGTGGAACACTGAAGCTTTCTTT.

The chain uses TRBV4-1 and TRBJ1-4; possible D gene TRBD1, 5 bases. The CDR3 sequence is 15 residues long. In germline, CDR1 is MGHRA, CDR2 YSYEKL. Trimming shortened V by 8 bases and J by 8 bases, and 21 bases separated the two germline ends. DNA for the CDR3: TGCGCCAGCGGACGAACTGGGGGGTCGCGGGAAAAACTGTTTTTT. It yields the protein CASGRTGGSREKLFF.